This TCR beta chain was identified in a study of cytomegalovirus exposure and HLA in healthy donors. General observations from the study: The dataset shows that most TCR sequences were rare, while some public TCRs occurred in many donors. In a later analysis, productive TCRs from donors in an Asian-associated ancestry cluster reportedly carried fewer N-insertions than the cohort mean.

Comments on this clone: Its cognate antigen is unknown. The DNA is omitted, as the CDR3 cannot be located on it reliably, and the CDR3 follows TCRdb's listing.

Use of 60 Vbeta and 13 Jbeta primers characterized the PCR. Source study methods: There were about 80 million unique TCR beta chains by a later count, and approximately 12 million of them were shared. The repertoire was sequenced with immunoSEQ multiplex PCR; TCRdb's copy has only in-frame clones and lacks some. The V and J calls and clone size were taken over from that table, and D and trimming were inferred from the DNA. Recorded here are approximately 150,000 clones; the top ten clones represent 1.5% to 2%. The donors were healthy bone marrow donors. The CDR3 adds up to 14 amino acids, both ends counted. Germline assignment: CDR1 MNHNS and CDR2 SASEGT.

This chain connects TRBV6-1 to TRBJ1-5. The source is a woman in her fifties or sixties in good health and CMV-seronegative. Material: PBMCs. The CDR3 loop is CASSTSRANQPQHF.